A selection of T cell receptor beta chains follows, all from one sample in a study of naive and memory T cell subsets. From the UMI-ligation and nested PCR reads, TCRdb called clonotypes with MiXCR, one entry per CDR3 protein. The sample consists of around 93,000 distinct CDR3 sequences, about 11% of them appearing once. Sequenced sample: naive CD4+ T cells from blood. These receptors were obtained from a human donor in good health. The CDR3 runs from the conserved cysteine through the conserved F or W. D genes are given only for firm matches. The size entry is marked missing in some rows and otherwise reads once, few, many or a size class.

v_gene: TRBV20-1; abundance: many; d_gene: .; j_gene: TRBJ1-4; CDR3aa: CSARIRSTNEKLFF; CDR3nt: TGCAGTGCTAGGATCAGGAGCACTAATGAAAAACTGTTTTTT
v_gene: TRBV19; abundance: many; d_gene: .; j_gene: TRBJ2-7; CDR3aa: CASSIVPGRTYEQYF; CDR3nt: TGTGCCAGTAGTATAGTCCCAGGCCGTACCTACGAGCAGTACTTC
v_gene: TRBV28; abundance: .; d_gene: TRBD1; j_gene: TRBJ2-1; CDR3aa: CASTDRQTYNEQFF; CDR3nt: TGTGCCAGCACGGACAGGCAGACTTACAATGAGCAGTTCTTC
v_gene: TRBV11-3; abundance: .; d_gene: TRBD1; j_gene: TRBJ1-1; CDR3aa: CASSLRGQNTEAFF; CDR3nt: TGTGCCAGCAGCTTGAGGGGGCAGAACACTGAAGCTTTCTTT
v_gene: TRBV5-1; abundance: .; d_gene: .; j_gene: TRBJ2-7; CDR3aa: CASSLVSGGKAYEQYF; CDR3nt: TGCGCCAGCAGCTTGGTTTCGGGCGGGAAGGCCTACGAGCAGTACTTC
v_gene: TRBV7-3; abundance: .; d_gene: TRBD1; j_gene: TRBJ2-2; CDR3aa: CASSLNRDRANTGELFF; CDR3nt: TGTGCCAGCAGCTTAAACAGGGACAGGGCGAACACCGGGGAGCTGTTTTTT
v_gene: TRBV29-1; abundance: few; d_gene: .; j_gene: TRBJ2-4; CDR3aa: CSVRGLWSQAKNIQYF; CDR3nt: TGCAGCGTTCGGGGTTTGTGGAGTCAAGCCAAAAACATTCAGTACTTC
v_gene: TRBV28; abundance: few; d_gene: .; j_gene: TRBJ1-6; CDR3aa: CASRRGTLPSNSPLHF; CDR3nt: TGTGCCAGCAGACGCGGAACTTTACCCAGTAATTCACCCCTCCACTTT
v_gene: TRBV6-2/TRBV6-3; abundance: .; d_gene: TRBD2; j_gene: TRBJ2-1; CDR3aa: CASSSISGRDEQFF; CDR3nt: TGTGCCAGCAGTTCCATTAGCGGGAGGGATGAGCAGTTCTTC
v_gene: TRBV7-9; abundance: .; d_gene: .; j_gene: TRBJ1-4; CDR3aa: CASSLGRQGNEKLFF; CDR3nt: TGTGCCAGCAGCTTAGGTCGTCAGGGAAATGAAAAACTGTTTTTT
v_gene: TRBV5-5; abundance: many; d_gene: .; j_gene: TRBJ2-3; CDR3aa: CAGGDGVLERSDTQYF; CDR3nt: TGTGCCGGTGGCGACGGGGTTCTTGAGAGGTCAGATACGCAGTATTTT
v_gene: TRBV5-4; abundance: .; d_gene: .; j_gene: TRBJ2-1; CDR3aa: CASSLVGYRAHNEQFF; CDR3nt: TGTGCCAGCAGCTTGGTCGGGTACAGGGCCCACAATGAGCAGTTCTTC
v_gene: TRBV2; abundance: .; d_gene: .; j_gene: TRBJ2-7; CDR3aa: CASSVKISAGPYF; CDR3nt: TGTGCCAGCAGTGTAAAAATATCAGCCGGGCCGTACTTC
v_gene: TRBV29-1; abundance: many; d_gene: .; j_gene: TRBJ1-6; CDR3aa: CSVEVYFGSPLHF; CDR3nt: TGCAGCGTTGAGGTATATTTCGGGTCACCCCTCCACTTT
v_gene: TRBV7-8; abundance: few; d_gene: .; j_gene: TRBJ2-1; CDR3aa: CASSSHRESYNEQFF; CDR3nt: TGTGCCAGCAGCTCACACAGGGAGAGCTACAATGAGCAGTTCTTC
v_gene: TRBV12-3/TRBV12-4; abundance: many; d_gene: TRBD1; j_gene: TRBJ2-7; CDR3aa: CASSLALVAGTGCEQYF; CDR3nt: TGTGCCAGCAGTTTAGCACTCGTCGCAGGGACAGGCTGCGAGCAGTACTTC
v_gene: TRBV2; abundance: few; d_gene: TRBD2; j_gene: TRBJ2-1; CDR3aa: CASSQTSGSYNEQFF; CDR3nt: TGTGCCAGCAGCCAGACTAGCGGTTCCTACAATGAGCAGTTCTTC
v_gene: TRBV29-1; abundance: .; d_gene: TRBD2; j_gene: TRBJ2-3; CDR3aa: CSTGEASGGF; CDR3nt: TGCAGCACCGGGGAGGCTAGCGGGGGGTTT
v_gene: TRBV7-2; abundance: few; d_gene: TRBD1; j_gene: TRBJ2-5; CDR3aa: CASSSDRGHQTQYF; CDR3nt: TGTGCCAGCAGCTCCGACAGGGGGCATCAGACCCAGTACTTC
v_gene: TRBV18; abundance: .; d_gene: TRBD2; j_gene: TRBJ2-3; CDR3aa: CASSPRPSGSADTQYF; CDR3nt: TGTGCCAGCTCACCACGCCCTAGCGGGAGTGCGGATACGCAGTATTTT
v_gene: TRBV20-1; abundance: .; d_gene: .; j_gene: TRBJ1-1; CDR3aa: CSATTGKPTEAFF; CDR3nt: TGCAGTGCTACTACAGGGAAACCGACTGAAGCTTTCTTT
v_gene: TRBV6-2/TRBV6-3; abundance: .; d_gene: .; j_gene: TRBJ2-1; CDR3aa: CASSYRAGPNEQFF; CDR3nt: TGTGCCAGCAGTTACCGGGCAGGGCCAAATGAGCAGTTCTTC
v_gene: TRBV7-2; abundance: .; d_gene: .; j_gene: TRBJ1-5; CDR3aa: CASSPHLPRGGPQHF; CDR3nt: TGTGCCAGCAGCCCACACCTACCCCGTGGTGGGCCCCAGCATTTT
v_gene: TRBV10-3; abundance: many; d_gene: .; j_gene: TRBJ2-3; CDR3aa: CAIKRGLETDTQYF; CDR3nt: TGTGCCATCAAAAGGGGTTTGGAAACAGATACGCAGTATTTT
v_gene: TRBV12-3/TRBV12-4; abundance: few; d_gene: .; j_gene: TRBJ1-1; CDR3aa: CASSSQGPEAFF; CDR3nt: TGTGCCAGCAGTTCCCAGGGCCCTGAAGCTTTCTTT
v_gene: TRBV29-1; abundance: few; d_gene: .; j_gene: TRBJ2-3; CDR3aa: CSVDPASGATDTQYF; CDR3nt: TGCAGCGTTGATCCGGCCTCAGGGGCCACAGATACGCAGTATTTT
v_gene: TRBV5-1; abundance: many; d_gene: .; j_gene: TRBJ2-2; CDR3aa: CASGSRDTGELFF; CDR3nt: TGCGCCAGCGGCAGTCGCGACACCGGGGAGCTGTTTTTT
v_gene: TRBV7-2; abundance: .; d_gene: TRBD2; j_gene: TRBJ2-1; CDR3aa: CASSLVGTSGMHEQFF; CDR3nt: TGTGCCAGCAGCTTAGTCGGGACTAGCGGGATGCATGAGCAGTTCTTC
v_gene: TRBV2; abundance: .; d_gene: TRBD1; j_gene: TRBJ2-7; CDR3aa: CASSEGTGEYEQYF; CDR3nt: TGTGCCAGCAGTGAGGGGACAGGGGAGTACGAGCAGTACTTC
v_gene: TRBV20-1; abundance: few; d_gene: .; j_gene: TRBJ1-1; CDR3aa: CSARDGQTKAFF; CDR3nt: TGCAGTGCTAGGGACGGACAGACTAAAGCTTTCTTT
v_gene: TRBV20-1; abundance: many; d_gene: .; j_gene: TRBJ2-3; CDR3aa: CSAHHTPTDTQYF; CDR3nt: TGCAGTGCCCACCACACCCCTACAGATACGCAGTATTTT
v_gene: TRBV7-9; abundance: few; d_gene: TRBD1; j_gene: TRBJ1-5; CDR3aa: CASSLTGLNQPQHF; CDR3nt: TGTGCCAGCAGTTTGACAGGGCTGAATCAGCCCCAGCATTTT
v_gene: TRBV7-6; abundance: .; d_gene: TRBD2; j_gene: TRBJ2-3; CDR3aa: CASSLSSGRNTDTQYF; CDR3nt: TGTGCCAGCAGCTTGAGTAGCGGGAGAAACACAGATACGCAGTATTTT
v_gene: TRBV10-3; abundance: .; d_gene: .; j_gene: TRBJ2-1; CDR3aa: CAIGKGVGKDNEQFF; CDR3nt: TGTGCCATCGGTAAGGGTGTCGGAAAAGATAATGAGCAGTTCTTC
v_gene: TRBV2; abundance: .; d_gene: TRBD1; j_gene: TRBJ2-3; CDR3aa: CASAGTASTDTQYF; CDR3nt: TGTGCCAGCGCTGGGACAGCAAGCACAGATACGCAGTATTTT
v_gene: TRBV20-1; abundance: few; d_gene: .; j_gene: TRBJ2-1; CDR3aa: CSATGSSYNEQFF; CDR3nt: TGCAGTGCTACCGGGAGCTCCTACAATGAGCAGTTCTTC
v_gene: TRBV2; abundance: .; d_gene: .; j_gene: TRBJ1-2; CDR3aa: CASSEEGGKSYGYTF; CDR3nt: TGTGCCAGCAGTGAAGAAGGCGGAAAGAGCTATGGCTACACCTTC
v_gene: TRBV12-3/TRBV12-4; abundance: many; d_gene: .; j_gene: TRBJ1-3; CDR3aa: CASSYRRAGNTIYF; CDR3nt: TGTGCCAGCAGTTACCGAAGGGCTGGAAACACCATATATTTT
v_gene: TRBV12-3/TRBV12-4; abundance: few; d_gene: .; j_gene: TRBJ1-3; CDR3aa: CASSPRIGGAGNTIYF; CDR3nt: TGTGCCAGCAGTCCTCGGATTGGGGGGGCTGGAAACACCATATATTTT
v_gene: TRBV11-2; abundance: many; d_gene: .; j_gene: TRBJ1-1; CDR3aa: CASSLVLRATEAFF; CDR3nt: TGTGCCAGCAGCTTAGTTCTCAGGGCCACTGAAGCTTTCTTT
v_gene: TRBV9; abundance: many; d_gene: TRBD2; j_gene: TRBJ2-5; CDR3aa: CASSSGLAGGLETQYF; CDR3nt: TGTGCCAGCAGCTCCGGACTAGCGGGGGGGCTGGAGACCCAGTACTTC
v_gene: TRBV7-9; abundance: .; d_gene: TRBD1; j_gene: TRBJ2-3; CDR3aa: CASSRDREGVDTQYF; CDR3nt: TGTGCCAGCAGCCGGGACAGGGAAGGAGTTGATACGCAGTATTTT
v_gene: TRBV9; abundance: .; d_gene: TRBD2; j_gene: TRBJ2-1; CDR3aa: CASSVVAGVGEQFF; CDR3nt: TGTGCCAGCAGCGTAGTTGCGGGAGTGGGTGAGCAGTTCTTC
v_gene: TRBV29-1; abundance: .; d_gene: TRBD1; j_gene: TRBJ2-3; CDR3aa: CSAGQGSTDTQYF; CDR3nt: TGCAGCGCCGGACAGGGCAGCACAGATACGCAGTATTTT
v_gene: TRBV10-3; abundance: .; d_gene: .; j_gene: TRBJ2-3; CDR3aa: CAISGRTDTQYF; CDR3nt: TGTGCCATCAGTGGACGCACAGATACGCAGTATTTT
v_gene: TRBV7-9; abundance: .; d_gene: TRBD2; j_gene: TRBJ2-6; CDR3aa: CASRRGDSGANVLTF; CDR3nt: TGTGCCAGCAGACGGGGGGACTCTGGGGCCAACGTCCTGACTTTC
v_gene: TRBV19; abundance: few; d_gene: .; j_gene: TRBJ1-3; CDR3aa: CASRMSGHPSSGNTIYF; CDR3nt: TGTGCCAGTAGGATGAGTGGACACCCCAGCTCTGGAAACACCATATATTTT
v_gene: TRBV6-2/TRBV6-3; abundance: .; d_gene: .; j_gene: TRBJ2-3; CDR3aa: CASSNHEDTQYF; CDR3nt: TGTGCCAGCAGTAACCATGAAGATACGCAGTATTTT
v_gene: TRBV29-1; abundance: .; d_gene: .; j_gene: TRBJ1-1; CDR3aa: CSATTARNTEAFF; CDR3nt: TGCAGCGCTACGACAGCGAGAAACACTGAAGCTTTCTTT
v_gene: TRBV15; abundance: .; d_gene: .; j_gene: TRBJ2-3; CDR3aa: CATSRALSTDTQYF; CDR3nt: TGTGCCACCAGCAGAGCGTTGAGCACAGATACGCAGTATTTT